This passage covers 25 T cell receptor beta chains from one sample sequenced in a study of cytomegalovirus exposure and HLA in healthy donors. PCR employed 60 Vbeta and 13 Jbeta primers. TCRdb's table, derived via immunoSEQ multiplex PCR, lists solely in-frame clones and lacks some. The sample records about 130,000 clones, 80% being singletons. Sample: PBMCs. These receptors all come from a young man in good health and CMV-seronegative.

CDR3 region: CASSTTSGRHTGELFF. The CDR3 nucleotides read TGTGCCAGCAGCACAACTAGCGGGAGGCATACCGGGGAGCTGTTTTTT. The chain combines TRBV5-6 with TRBJ2-2; 12 positions agree with TRBD2. This CDR3 region has 16 residues. Germline CDR1 and CDR2: SGHDT and YYEEEE. The V and J ends lost 4 bases and 5 bases, in that order; junction bases with no gene match: 6.

The chain recombines TRBV5-1 with TRBJ2-3; D uncertain. Germline V gene lookup returns CDR1 SGHRS and CDR2 YFSETQ. Deletions cut 5 bases from V and 1 base from J, with 14 bases between. The CDR3 extends over 15 amino acids. CDR3 in amino acids: CASSSARVGTDTQYF. CDR3 in DNA: TGCGCCAGCAGTTCTGCTCGTGTAGGCACAGATACGCAGTATTTT.

The rearrangement links TRBV7-2 to TRBJ1-1; a weak D match, TRBD1 (5 bases). V lost 3 bases and J 4 bases, leaving 15 bases between the germline ends. CDR3 size: 15 residues. CDR1 and CDR2 from the germline V gene are SGHTA and FQGNSA. The CDR3 reads CASSFLAQVGTEAFF. The CDR3 region has the DNA TGTGCCAGCAGCTTTTTGGCACAGGTCGGCACTGAAGCTTTCTTT.

The genes are TRBV19 and TRBJ2-3; 8 bases align to TRBD2. Germline loops: CDR1 LNHDA, CDR2 SQIVND (reference sequence). The CDR3 has 18 amino acids. J was trimmed by 6 bases and V by 4 bases; bases with no gene match: 18. The CDR3 reads CASSTLTSGLVGLDTQYF. CDR3 in DNA: TGTGCCAGTAGTACCCTCACTAGCGGACTAGTGGGGTTGGATACGCAGTATTTT.

J is TRBJ1-1 and V is TRBV7-6, with a weak D call TRBD1 (5 bases). The V gene lost 1 base and the J gene lost 1 base, with 22 bases spanning the gap. CDR1 is SGHVS, CDR2 FNYEAQ, per germline. The CDR3 consists of 19 residues. CDR3 amino acids: CASSLGLPRDPLKNTEAFF. Written as DNA, the CDR3 is TGTGCCAGCAGCTTAGGACTTCCCAGGGATCCCTTAAAGAACACTGAAGCTTTCTTT.

This chain links TRBV19 with TRBJ2-3, with 12 bases matching TRBD2. The J segment lost 0 bases and the V segment lost 4 bases, leaving 5 bases of the junction unmatched. CDR1 and CDR2 from the germline V gene are LNHDA and SQIVND (reference sequence). This CDR3 comprises 17 residues. CDR3 nucleotides: TGTGCCAGTAGTAACTATGGACTAGCGGGGAGCACAGATACGCAGTATTTT. Encoded protein: CASSNYGLAGSTDTQYF.

The count of this clone is one. The chain combines TRBV28 with TRBJ1-1; the D gene is possibly TRBD1 (6 bases). V was cut by 9 bases and J by 4 bases, with 12 bases left in between. The length of the CDR3 is 12 residues. Germline V lookup: CDR1 MDHEN, CDR2 SYDVKM. CDR3 sequence (DNA): TGTGCCAGTACTACAGGGTCCACTGAAGCTTTCTTT. Translating it yields CASTTGSTEAFF.

This clone has just a few counts. V usage is TRBV30 and J usage is TRBJ2-1; the D gene is possibly TRBD2 (7 bases). The CDR3 is 14 residues long. V was trimmed by 5 bases and J by 3 bases, leaving 14 bases between them. Germline assignment: CDR1 GTSNPN and CDR2 SVGIG (reference sequence). CDR3 region: CAWDVGGGYNEQFF. The CDR3 nucleotides are TGTGCCTGGGACGTAGGGGGGGGCTACAATGAGCAGTTCTTC. Supplemented by reference TRBV30 and TRBJ2-1, the full variable domain reads SQTIHQWPATLVQPVGSPLSLECTVEGTSNPNLYWYRQAAGRGLQLLFYSVGIGQISSEVPQNLSASRPQDRQFILSSKKLLLSDSGFYLCAWDVGGGYNEQFFGPGTRLTVL.

The chain is built from TRBV2 and TRBJ1-2, with D perhaps matching TRBD1 (6 bases). Deletions cut 3 bases from V and 6 bases from J, with 14 bases between. The germline V gene encodes CDR1 SNHLY and CDR2 FYNNEI. The CDR3 has 14 residues. CDR3 nucleotide sequence: TGTGCCAGCAGTGACAACAGGGTGGGTGATGGCTACACCTTC. As protein: CASSDNRVGDGYTF.

The chain employs TRBV6-5 and TRBJ1-2; 7 bases agree with TRBD1. The CDR3 has 13 residues. V was clipped by 5 bases and J by 3 bases; unmatched bases: 3. Per the germline V gene, CDR1 is MNHEY and CDR2 is SVGAGI. CDR3 sequence reads: CASSNGQDYGYTF. CDR3 DNA sequence: TGTGCCAGCAGTAATGGACAGGACTATGGCTACACCTTC.

J is TRBJ2-1 and V is TRBV27, with a weak D call TRBD1 (6 bases). V was clipped by 4 bases and J by 4 bases, with 14 bases between them. CDR1 MNHEY and CDR2 SMNVEV come from the germline V gene (reference sequence). The CDR3 is 15 residues long. The CDR3: CASSSSGASYNEQFF. The DNA of the CDR3 is TGTGCCAGCAGTTCGTCAGGGGCAAGTTACAATGAGCAGTTCTTC.

This chain links TRBV19 with TRBJ2-7, with 14 positions matching TRBD2. The CDR3 covers 16 residues. Germline V gives CDR1 LNHDA, CDR2 SQIVND (reference sequence). The V segment lost 5 bases and the J segment 5 bases; nucleotides outside the gene matches: 8. The CDR3: CASSPRTSGRTHEQYF. The CDR3 bases are TGTGCCAGTAGTCCCAGGACTAGCGGGAGGACCCACGAGCAGTACTTC. The full variable domain, completed using reference TRBV19 and TRBJ2-7, is DGGITQSPKYLFRKEGQNVTLSCEQNLNHDAMYWYRQDPGQGLRLIYYSQIVNDFQKGDIAEGYSVSREKKESFPLTVTSAQKNPTAFYLCASSPRTSGRTHEQYFGPGTRLTVT.

V is TRBV2 and J is TRBJ2-1; 8 bases line up with TRBD2. Trimming removed 5 bases from V and 9 bases from J; junction bases left unmatched: 15. Germline CDR1 and CDR2: SNHLY and FYNNEI. The CDR3 length is 16 residues. The CDR3 loop is CASSRGLPGLEGEQFF. The CDR3 bases are TGTGCCAGCAGTCGGGGCCTCCCGGGACTAGAAGGTGAGCAGTTCTTC.

The chain recombines TRBV7-9 with TRBJ2-2; 9 bases fit TRBD2. With V trimmed by 11 bases and J by 0 bases, 7 bases remained unmatched. The CDR3 length is 15 residues. Looked up from germline, CDR1 is SEHNR and CDR2 is FQNEAQ (reference sequence). The CDR3 DNA sequence: TGTGCCCCGGTGGCGGGGGGGGCGAACACCGGGGAGCTGTTTTTT. This gives the protein CAPVAGGANTGELFF.

The V and J genes are TRBV19 and TRBJ2-7; D remains ambiguous. The CDR3 sequence is 16 residues long. Germline CDR1 is LNHDA and CDR2 is SQIVND (reference sequence). V was cut by 6 bases and J by 1 base, with 19 bases left in between. The CDR3 reads CASSNILVQASYEQYF. The CDR3 DNA is TGTGCCAGTAGCAACATATTGGTCCAGGCATCCTACGAGCAGTACTTC.

This rearrangement joins TRBV5-1 to TRBJ1-2; 9 nucleotides match TRBD1. The ends lost 0 bases at V and 8 bases at J; junction bases unmatched: 8. The CDR3 spans 15 residues. CDR1 and CDR2 from the germline V gene are SGHRS and YFSETQ. The CDR3 DNA is TGCGCCAGCAGCTTGGATGGACAGGGGATGGAAGGCTACACCTTC. Protein product: CASSLDGQGMEGYTF.

CDR3 loop: CAISLPMTSVSSYNEQFF. DNA for the CDR3: TGTGCCATCAGTCTCCCGATGACTAGCGTAAGCTCCTACAATGAGCAGTTCTTC. The chain links TRBV10-3 to TRBJ2-1, with 8 bases lining up with TRBD2. This CDR3 has 18 residues. Germline assignment: CDR1 ENHRY and CDR2 SYGVKD. The J segment lost 0 bases and the V segment lost 5 bases, leaving 12 bases of the junction unmatched.

V usage is TRBV27 and J usage is TRBJ1-1; D is unclear. The V and J ends lost 6 bases and 6 bases respectively, with 20 bases between them. Germline CDR1 and CDR2: MNHEY and SMNVEV (reference sequence). The CDR3 totals 15 residues. CDR3 DNA: TGTGCCAGCAGCCAATCAAGAGGGTGGCGGGCTGAAGCTTTCTTT. It is translated as CASSQSRGWRAEAFF.

The chain is built from TRBV7-2 and TRBJ1-5; no clear D gene. This CDR3 spans 14 amino acids. V lost 1 base and J 6 bases, leaving 10 bases between the germline ends. The germline V gene encodes CDR1 SGHTA and CDR2 FQGNSA. This CDR3 reads CASSLDRVGQPQHF. DNA for the CDR3: TGTGCCAGCAGCTTAGACCGGGTCGGTCAGCCCCAGCATTTT.

In this sample, this clone turned up a few times. V usage is TRBV6-5 and J usage is TRBJ1-3; 9 nucleotides agree with TRBD1. Germline values: CDR1 MNHEY, CDR2 SVGAGI. The CDR3 length is 15 residues. Germline trimming cut 5 bases from V and 2 bases from J; bases unmatched to any gene: 4. CDR3 loop: CASSAGTGPGNTIYF. The CDR3 DNA follows: TGTGCCAGCAGTGCTGGGACAGGGCCTGGAAACACCATATATTTT.

The chain is built from TRBV6-1 and TRBJ1-1, with a weak D call TRBD1 (5 bases). The V gene's germline CDR1 is MNHNS and CDR2 SASEGT. The CDR3 is made up of 13 amino acids. Between the trimmed V and J ends, which lost 5 bases and 5 bases, there was a span of 12 bases. CDR3 bases: TGTGCCAGCAGTTTGGGCAGGGTAACTGAAGCTTTCTTT. This translates into CASSLGRVTEAFF.

J is TRBJ2-1 and V is TRBV28; 7 bases fit TRBD2. The CDR3 runs to 16 residues. V was pared by 5 bases and J by 5 bases, with 12 bases of the junction left unmatched. Germline CDR1 MDHEN, CDR2 SYDVKM. As DNA, the CDR3 is TGTGCCAGCAGTCCCTATCCGGGGGGACTAAACAATGAGCAGTTCTTC. It specifies CASSPYPGGLNNEQFF.

The table lists this clone with a count of one. The chain links TRBV2 to TRBJ2-7; 10 nucleotides align to TRBD1. This CDR3 contains 16 residues. V gave up 2 bases and J gave up 5 bases; unmatched junction bases: 9. Germline assignment: CDR1 SNHLY and CDR2 FYNNEI. CDR3 amino acids: CASSESDDRGLDEQYF. The DNA of the CDR3 is TGTGCCAGCAGTGAATCTGACGACAGGGGGCTCGACGAGCAGTACTTC.

This chain joins TRBV9 and TRBJ1-1; no clear D gene. The CDR3 contains 15 residues. CDR1 is SGDLS and CDR2 is YYNGEE in the germline V gene. Deletions cut 3 bases from V and 3 bases from J, with 15 bases between. The CDR3 coding sequence is TGTGCCAGCAGCGCCGACTCTGCTTCCTACACTGAAGCTTTCTTT. This codes for CASSADSASYTEAFF. The full variable domain, in which reference TRBV9 and TRBJ1-1 provide the parts outside the CDR3, is DSGVTQTPKHLITATGQRVTLRCSPRSGDLSVYWYQQSLDQGLQFLIQYYNGEERAKGNILERFSAQQFPDLHSELNLSSLELGDSALYFCASSADSASYTEAFFGQGTRLTVV.

The chain uses TRBV27 and TRBJ2-5; possibly TRBD1 for D (5 bases). The DNA end is a closer match to TRBJ2-7, so the J assignment may be wrong. CDR1 and CDR2 (germline): MNHEY, SMNVEV (reference sequence). This CDR3 comprises 13 residues. The CDR3, as DNA: TGTGCCAGCGGGGCAGGGCCCTACTACGAGCAGTACTTC. Amino acids: CASGAGPYYEQYF.